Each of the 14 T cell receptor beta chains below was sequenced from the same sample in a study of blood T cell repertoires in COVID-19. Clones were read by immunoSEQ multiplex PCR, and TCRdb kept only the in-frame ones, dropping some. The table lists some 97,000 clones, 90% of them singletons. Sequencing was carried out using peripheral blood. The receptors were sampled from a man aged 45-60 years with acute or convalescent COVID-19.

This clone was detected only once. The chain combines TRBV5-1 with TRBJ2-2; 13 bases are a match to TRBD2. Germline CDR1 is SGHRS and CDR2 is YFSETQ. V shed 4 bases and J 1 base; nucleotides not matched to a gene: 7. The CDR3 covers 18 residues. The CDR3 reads CASSPGLAGRGNTGELFF. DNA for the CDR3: TGCGCCAGCAGCCCGGGACTAGCGGGGCGGGGGAACACCGGGGAGCTGTTTTTT.

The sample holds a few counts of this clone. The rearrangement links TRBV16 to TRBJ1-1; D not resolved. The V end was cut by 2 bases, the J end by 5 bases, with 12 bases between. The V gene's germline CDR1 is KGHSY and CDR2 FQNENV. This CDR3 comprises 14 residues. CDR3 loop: CASSQVPGRTEAFF. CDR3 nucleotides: TGTGCCAGCAGCCAAGTGCCGGGAAGGACTGAAGCTTTCTTT.

This CDR3 is CASSELAGGRETQYF. For the CDR3, the DNA is TGTGCCAGCAGCGAACTAGCGGGAGGTCGGGAGACCCAGTACTTC. The genes are TRBV7-6 and TRBJ2-5, with TRBD2 identical over 12 bases. V gave up 5 bases and J gave up 5 bases; unmatched junction bases: 6. CDR3 length: 15 residues. Germline CDR1 reads SGHVS; CDR2 reads FNYEAQ.

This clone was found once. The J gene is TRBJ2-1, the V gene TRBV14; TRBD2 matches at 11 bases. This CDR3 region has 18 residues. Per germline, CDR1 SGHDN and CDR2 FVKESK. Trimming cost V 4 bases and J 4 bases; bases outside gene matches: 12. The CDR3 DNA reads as TGTGCCAGCAGCCGAAGATTTTTAGCGGGAGGGCGGTACAATGAGCAGTTCTTC. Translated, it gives CASSRRFLAGGRYNEQFF. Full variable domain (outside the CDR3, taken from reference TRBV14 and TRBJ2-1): EAGVTQFPSHSVIEKGQTVTLRCDPISGHDNLYWYRRVMGKEIKFLLHFVKESKQDESGMPNNRFLAERTGGTYSTLKVQPAELEDSGVYFCASSRRFLAGGRYNEQFFGPGTRLTVL.

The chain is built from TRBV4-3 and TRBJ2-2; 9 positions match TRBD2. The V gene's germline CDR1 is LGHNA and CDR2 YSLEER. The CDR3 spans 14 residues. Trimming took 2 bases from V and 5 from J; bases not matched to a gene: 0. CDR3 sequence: CASSQLAGTGELFF. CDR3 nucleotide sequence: TGCGCCAGCAGCCAACTAGCGGGAACCGGGGAGCTGTTTTTT.

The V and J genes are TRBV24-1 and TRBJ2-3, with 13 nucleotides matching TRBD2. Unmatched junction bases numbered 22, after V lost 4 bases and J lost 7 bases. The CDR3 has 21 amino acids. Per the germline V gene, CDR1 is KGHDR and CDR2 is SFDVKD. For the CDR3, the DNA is TGTGCCACCAGTGACCCGGGACCGATTGAGACTAGCGGGAGGCGTTTCAATACGCAGTATTTT. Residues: CATSDPGPIETSGRRFNTQYF.

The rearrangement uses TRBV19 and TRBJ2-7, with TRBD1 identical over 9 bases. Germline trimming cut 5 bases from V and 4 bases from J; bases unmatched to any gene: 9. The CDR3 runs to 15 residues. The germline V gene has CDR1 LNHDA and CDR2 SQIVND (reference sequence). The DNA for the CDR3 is TGTGCCAGTAGTCCCAGACAGGGGGACCCATACGAGCAGTACTTC. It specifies CASSPRQGDPYEQYF.

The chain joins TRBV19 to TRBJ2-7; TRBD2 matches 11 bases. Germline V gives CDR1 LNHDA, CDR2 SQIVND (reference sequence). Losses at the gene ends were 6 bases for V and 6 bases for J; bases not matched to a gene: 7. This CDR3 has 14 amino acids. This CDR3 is CASSSSGRHFEQYF. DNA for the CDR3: TGTGCCAGTAGCTCTAGCGGGAGGCACTTCGAGCAGTACTTC.

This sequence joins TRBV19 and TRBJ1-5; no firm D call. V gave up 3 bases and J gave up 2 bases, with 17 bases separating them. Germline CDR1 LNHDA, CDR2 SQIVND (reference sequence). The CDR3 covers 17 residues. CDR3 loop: CASSMARSRVRNQPQHF. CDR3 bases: TGTGCCAGTAGTATGGCGCGTAGTCGGGTGCGCAATCAGCCCCAGCATTTT.

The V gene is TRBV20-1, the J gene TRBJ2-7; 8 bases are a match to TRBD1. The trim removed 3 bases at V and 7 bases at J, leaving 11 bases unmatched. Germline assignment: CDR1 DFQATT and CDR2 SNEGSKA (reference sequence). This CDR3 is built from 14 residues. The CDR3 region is CSASGGQGLGEQYF. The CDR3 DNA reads TGCAGTGCTAGTGGAGGACAGGGCCTCGGGGAGCAGTACTTC.

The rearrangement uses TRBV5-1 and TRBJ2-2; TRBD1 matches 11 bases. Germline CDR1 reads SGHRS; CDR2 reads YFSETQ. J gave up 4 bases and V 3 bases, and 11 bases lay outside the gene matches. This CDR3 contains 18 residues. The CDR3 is CASSWYGTGGRSTGELFF. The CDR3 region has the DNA TGCGCCAGCAGCTGGTACGGGACAGGGGGACGGAGCACCGGGGAGCTGTTTTTT.

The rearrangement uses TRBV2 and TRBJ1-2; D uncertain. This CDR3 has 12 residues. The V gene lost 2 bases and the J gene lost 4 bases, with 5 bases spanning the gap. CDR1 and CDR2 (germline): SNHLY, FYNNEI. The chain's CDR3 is CASSETSYGYTF. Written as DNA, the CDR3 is TGTGCCAGCAGTGAAACGAGCTATGGCTACACCTTC.

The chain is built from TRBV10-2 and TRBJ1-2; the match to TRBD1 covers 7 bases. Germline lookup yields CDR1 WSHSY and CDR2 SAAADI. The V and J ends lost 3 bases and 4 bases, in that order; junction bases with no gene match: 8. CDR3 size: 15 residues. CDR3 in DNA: TGCGCCAGCAGTGACGCTTTGGGACAGTTCTATGGCTACACCTTC. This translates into CASSDALGQFYGYTF.

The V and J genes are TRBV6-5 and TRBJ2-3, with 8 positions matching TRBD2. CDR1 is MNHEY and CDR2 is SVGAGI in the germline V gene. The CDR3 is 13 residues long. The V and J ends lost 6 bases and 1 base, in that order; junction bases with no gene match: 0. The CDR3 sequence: CASRTSGTDTQYF. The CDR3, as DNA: TGTGCCAGCAGGACTAGCGGCACAGATACGCAGTATTTT.